This T cell receptor beta chain was observed in a study of shared clonotypes between healthy human individuals. Study-wide background: Researchers assigned three CD4 naive, three CD4 memory, two CD8 naive and one CD8 memory plate to each donor.

As for this clone: The target antigen is unknown.

Study outcomes and limitations: Represented genetic and exposure-history diversity was restricted by having few donors.

Naive-designated CD8 cells lacked CD45RO, were positively enriched for CCR7, and omitted terminally differentiated effector memory CD45RA+ cells. The healthy adult donors were HIV-negative and reported no recent acute infections or vaccinations. TCRdb keeps only in-frame clones here, not all; method: immunoSEQ multiplex PCR. The sample has around 650,000 clones; 95% to 97% are singletons. The CDR3 is made up of 15 amino acids. The germline V and J ends were trimmed by 0 bases and 8 bases, with 16 bases remaining between them. Germline V gives CDR1 MGHRA, CDR2 YSYEKL. This chain connects TRBV4-1 to TRBJ1-1; tentative D call: TRBD1 (6 bases). Sequenced: naive CD8+ T cells sorted from blood. The clonotype was recovered from a woman aged 25-40 years in good health. The CDR3 region is CASSQEGHAWVEAFF. The CDR3 DNA follows: TGCGCCAGCAGCCAAGAGGGACACGCTTGGGTGGAAGCTTTCTTT.